Below, 6 T cell receptor beta chains from the same sample are listed, as sequenced in a study of blood T cell repertoires in COVID-19. Assay: immunoSEQ multiplex PCR; the TCRdb copy retains only in-frame clones and omits some. The repertoire includes about 120,000 clones, 81% of them detected once, and under 4.5% sits in the top ten. Input material: peripheral blood. These TCRs come from a woman in her fifties or sixties with acute or convalescent COVID-19.

The chain has TRBV6-5 and TRBJ2-7; D not certain. Trimming removed 7 bases from V and 0 bases from J, with 13 bases in between. The CDR3 consists of 14 residues. The V gene's germline CDR1 is MNHEY and CDR2 SVGAGI. The CDR3 loop is CASTAAPSSYEQYF. CDR3 sequence (DNA): TGTGCCAGCACGGCGGCCCCAAGCTCCTACGAGCAGTACTTC.

V gene TRBV24-1 combines with J gene TRBJ2-1, with D maybe TRBD1 (8 bases). Germline-derived CDR1 and CDR2 are KGHDR and SFDVKD. Trimming stripped 4 bases from V and 15 bases from J, with 27 bases between. The CDR3 extends over 16 amino acids. CDR3 residues: CATSENRGGYERAWFF. The CDR3 DNA reads as TGTGCCACCAGTGAAAACAGGGGGGGATACGAGAGGGCCTGGTTCTTC.

This sequence joins TRBV19 and TRBJ2-3; 9 bases agree with TRBD2. The germline V gene encodes CDR1 LNHDA and CDR2 SQIVND (reference sequence). The V gene end was trimmed by 5 bases and the J gene end by 0 bases; junction bases not matched to a gene: 6. This CDR3 comprises 16 residues. The CDR3 here is CASSGGLAGSTDTQYF. The DNA of the CDR3 is TGTGCCAGTAGTGGCGGGCTAGCGGGAAGCACAGATACGCAGTATTTT. The full variable domain, rest sourced from reference TRBV19 and TRBJ2-3, is DGGITQSPKYLFRKEGQNVTLSCEQNLNHDAMYWYRQDPGQGLRLIYYSQIVNDFQKGDIAEGYSVSREKKESFPLTVTSAQKNPTAFYLCASSGGLAGSTDTQYFGPGTRLTVL.

The chain links TRBV5-6 to TRBJ1-5; D gene unclear. The length of the CDR3 is 13 residues. Trimming removed 0 bases from V and 4 bases from J, with 5 bases in between. The germline gives CDR1 SGHDT, CDR2 YYEEEE. CDR3 sequence reads: CASSLAPNQPQHF. Written as DNA, the CDR3 is TGTGCCAGCAGCTTGGCTCCGAATCAGCCCCAGCATTTT.

This clone was observed a handful of times. V gene TRBV2 combines with J gene TRBJ2-2; the match to TRBD1 covers 7 bases. This CDR3 has 15 amino acids. The V gene's germline CDR1 is SNHLY and CDR2 FYNNEI. Losses at the gene ends were 3 bases for V and 4 bases for J; bases not matched to a gene: 5. The chain's CDR3 is CASSEDRTLTGELFF. The CDR3 DNA reads TGTGCCAGCAGTGAGGACAGGACCCTCACCGGGGAGCTGTTTTTT. The whole variable domain, remainder taken from reference TRBV2 and TRBJ2-2, is EPEVTQTPSHQVTQMGQEVILRCVPISNHLYFYWYRQILGQKVEFLVSFYNNEISEKSEIFDDQFSVERPDGSNFTLKIRSTKLEDSAMYFCASSEDRTLTGELFFGEGSRLTVL.

A single count supports this clone. The chain joins TRBV10-3 to TRBJ1-5; 9 nucleotides align to TRBD1. This CDR3 is built from 15 residues. Germline V gene data show CDR1 as ENHRY and CDR2 as SYGVKD. V was clipped by 6 bases and J by 3 bases; unmatched bases: 6. Written as DNA, the CDR3 is TGTGCCATCAGCCAGGGACAGGGCAACAATCAGCCCCAGCATTTT. Translating gives CAISQGQGNNQPQHF.